The 19 T cell receptor beta chains in this list originate from one sample, sequenced in a study of OX40 agonist ivuxolimab in advanced cancers. TCRdb's table, derived via immunoSEQ multiplex PCR, lists solely in-frame clones and lacks some. This sample has about 66,000 clones, with roughly 76% found just once. Sequenced here: CD4+ or CD8+ T cells sorted from blood, sampled in a trial of the OX40 agonist ivuxolimab. Receptors were obtained from an adult with an advanced solid tumor such as melanoma, head and neck, liver or kidney cancer.

The chain carries TRBV5-6 and TRBJ1-3; D is unresolved. V lost 0 bases, J lost 3 bases, and 7 bases lay in between. Germline V gene data show CDR1 as SGHDT and CDR2 as YYEEEE. CDR3 length: 14 amino acids. The CDR3: CASSLGGGGNTIYF. The CDR3 bases are TGTGCCAGCAGCTTGGGGGGTGGTGGAAACACCATATATTTT.

V and J are TRBV6-1 and TRBJ1-5; D perhaps matches TRBD1 (5 bases). The germline V gene has CDR1 MNHNS and CDR2 SASEGT. This CDR3 has 13 amino acids. Trimming left V 8 bases short and J 11 bases short, with 19 bases between. Here the CDR3 DNA reads TGTGCCAGCTTACCAGACGCGAGAGGGGCCCAGCATTTT. It translates to CASLPDARGAQHF.

V usage is TRBV25-1 and J usage is TRBJ1-3, with D maybe TRBD1 (6 bases). This CDR3 is built from 15 residues. Trimming removed 2 bases at V and 0 bases at J, with 8 bases between. Germline CDR1 MGHDK, CDR2 SYGVNS. CDR3 bases: TGTGCCAGCAGTGAACAGGGGAGCTCTGGAAACACCATATATTTT. Its translation is CASSEQGSSGNTIYF.

This clone was recorded once. The J gene is TRBJ1-4, the V gene TRBV6-6, with D perhaps TRBD1 (6 bases). Deletions cut 6 bases from V and 4 bases from J, with 9 bases between. The CDR3 is 13 residues long. Germline V gene sequence: CDR1 MNHNY, CDR2 SVGAGI (reference sequence). Here the CDR3 DNA reads TGTGCCAGCAGACTAGGGGGTAATGAAAAACTGTTTTTT. Residues: CASRLGGNEKLFF.

This clone was found a few times. The chain joins TRBV18 to TRBJ2-2, with D perhaps matching TRBD1 (6 bases). In germline, CDR1 is KGHSH, CDR2 LQKENI. The V end lost 2 bases, the J end lost 1 base, and 11 bases lay between the germline ends. The length of the CDR3 is 16 residues. The CDR3, as DNA: TGTGCCAGCTCACCAATGAGCAGGGGGAACACCGGGGAGCTGTTTTTT. It encodes CASSPMSRGNTGELFF.

This chain connects TRBV21-1 to TRBJ2-5. TRBV21-1 is a known pseudogene. The CDR3 sequence is 17 residues long. CDR3 bases: TGTGCCAGCAGCAAAGCGGCATCCTATTACTCTCAAGAGACCCAGTACTTC. This sequence encodes CASSKAASYYSQETQYF.

J is TRBJ1-5 and V is TRBV27, with a tentative D call TRBD1 (6 bases). Per the germline V gene, CDR1 is MNHEY and CDR2 is SMNVEV (reference sequence). This CDR3 has 12 residues. V was trimmed by 7 bases and J by 6 bases, leaving 10 bases between them. CDR3 nucleotides: TGTGCCAGCAAAGGGGGTACTCAGCCCCAGCATTTT. Translating gives CASKGGTQPQHF.

Comment on this clone: Within the sample, other DNA sequences also encode this same CDR3. The chain combines TRBV5-1 with TRBJ2-7, with 8 bases aligning to TRBD1. This CDR3 has 13 residues. V gave up 3 bases and J gave up 7 bases; unmatched junction bases: 6. In germline, CDR1 is SGHRS, CDR2 YFSETQ. CDR3 region: CASSSTGDREQYF. The CDR3 coding sequence is TGCGCCAGCAGCTCGACAGGGGATAGGGAGCAGTACTTC.

The V gene is TRBV28, the J gene TRBJ1-5; a possible D gene is TRBD1 (6 bases). Germline CDR1 is MDHEN and CDR2 is SYDVKM. The CDR3 is made up of 15 amino acids. Trimming stripped 2 bases from V and 8 bases from J, with 16 bases between. This CDR3 is CASSLPGTRMEPQHF. The CDR3 nucleotides read TGTGCCAGCAGTTTACCCGGGACAAGGATGGAGCCCCAGCATTTT.

This sequence joins TRBV7-3 and TRBJ1-2; D remains unclear. V was trimmed by 5 bases and J by 7 bases, leaving 14 bases between them. This CDR3 region has 13 residues. Per germline, CDR1 SGHTA and CDR2 FQGTGA. In DNA form, the CDR3 reads TGTGCCAGCAGCCCCCGTCCCGACGGTGGCTACACCTTC. It specifies CASSPRPDGGYTF.

The J gene is TRBJ1-4, the V gene TRBV19, with 7 bases identical to TRBD1. This CDR3 region has 14 residues. V was clipped by 5 bases and J by 5 bases; unmatched bases: 5. CDR1 is LNHDA and CDR2 is SQIVND in the germline V gene (reference sequence). The CDR3 DNA reads TGTGCCAGTAGTCTACTGGACAGGAATGAAAAACTGTTTTTT. Protein product: CASSLLDRNEKLFF.

This clone has more than one count but fewer than ten. The chain carries TRBV14 and TRBJ1-5; no reliable D call. This CDR3 contains 13 residues. Germline loops: CDR1 SGHDN, CDR2 FVKESK. Between the trimmed V and J ends, which lost 0 bases and 3 bases, there was a span of 3 bases. CDR3 sequence reads: CASSQDANQPQHF. The CDR3 DNA is TGTGCCAGCAGCCAAGACGCCAATCAGCCCCAGCATTTT.

In DNA form, the CDR3 reads TGTGCCAGCAGCAAACTACAGGGATTTGAGCAGTTCTTC. It specifies CASSKLQGFEQFF. This chain joins TRBV14 and TRBJ2-1, with a weak D call TRBD1 (6 bases). CDR3 size: 13 residues. In germline, CDR1 is SGHDN, CDR2 FVKESK. Deletions cut 5 bases from V and 9 bases from J, with 14 bases between.

The chain uses TRBV4-2 and TRBJ2-1, with 8 nucleotides matching TRBD2. The CDR3 is made up of 16 amino acids. V gave up 0 bases and J gave up 9 bases; unmatched junction bases: 10. Germline-derived CDR1 and CDR2 are LGHNA and YNFKEQ. The CDR3 is CASSQETGTRDAEQFF. DNA of the CDR3: TGTGCCAGCAGCCAAGAAACCGGGACTAGGGACGCTGAGCAGTTCTTC.

CDR3 sequence (DNA): TGCGCCAGCAGCTTGGAAGGGCCCACCGGGACAGGATTAAATGGCTACACCTTC. It codes for CASSLEGPTGTGLNGYTF. The V call is TRBV5-1, the J call TRBJ1-2, with 8 positions matching TRBD1. The V and J ends lost 0 bases and 6 bases, in that order; junction bases with no gene match: 16. Germline V gene data show CDR1 as SGHRS and CDR2 as YFSETQ. This CDR3 spans 18 amino acids. The complete variable domain, with remaining parts taken from reference TRBV5-1 and TRBJ1-2, reads KAGVTQTPRYLIKTRGQQVTLSCSPISGHRSVSWYQQTPGQGLQFLFEYFSETQRNKGNFPGRFSGRQFSNSRSEMNVSTLELGDSALYLCASSLEGPTGTGLNGYTFGSGTRLTVV.

This clone was observed a handful of times. This chain uses TRBV10-3 with TRBJ1-3; D is unclear. Trimming pared 3 bases from V and 2 bases from J, leaving 5 bases between. CDR1 is ENHRY and CDR2 is SYGVKD in the germline V gene. The CDR3 has 13 amino acids. The CDR3 nucleotides are TGTGCCATCAGTGACGGACCTGGAAACACCATATATTTT. This gives the protein CAISDGPGNTIYF.

This clone appeared a single time. The rearrangement joins TRBV10-2 to TRBJ2-2; possibly TRBD1 or TRBD2 for D (5 bases each). V gave up 6 bases and J gave up 2 bases, with 13 bases separating them. The CDR3 has 15 residues. Germline V gene lookup returns CDR1 WSHSY and CDR2 SAAADI. The CDR3 sequence: CASSHGASNTGELFF. Here the CDR3 DNA reads TGCGCCAGCAGCCACGGGGCCTCAAACACCGGGGAGCTGTTTTTT.

The chain is built from TRBV6-1 and TRBJ2-1, with 7 bases matching TRBD2. This CDR3 contains 14 residues. Trimming removed 3 bases from V and 6 bases from J; junction bases left unmatched: 5. CDR1 is MNHNS and CDR2 is SASEGT in the germline V gene. CDR3 nucleotide sequence: TGTGCCAGCAGTGATTTCGGCGGGGGCAATGAGCAGTTCTTC. This codes for CASSDFGGGNEQFF.

This clone was seen just once. The chain uses TRBV30 and TRBJ1-2; D remains ambiguous. Trimming removed 4 bases at V and 4 bases at J, with 10 bases between. The CDR3 runs to 12 residues. Germline V gene lookup returns CDR1 GTSNPN and CDR2 SVGIG (reference sequence). As DNA, the CDR3 is TGTGCCTGGACAGACTCCTTCTATGGCTACACCTTC. It codes for CAWTDSFYGYTF.